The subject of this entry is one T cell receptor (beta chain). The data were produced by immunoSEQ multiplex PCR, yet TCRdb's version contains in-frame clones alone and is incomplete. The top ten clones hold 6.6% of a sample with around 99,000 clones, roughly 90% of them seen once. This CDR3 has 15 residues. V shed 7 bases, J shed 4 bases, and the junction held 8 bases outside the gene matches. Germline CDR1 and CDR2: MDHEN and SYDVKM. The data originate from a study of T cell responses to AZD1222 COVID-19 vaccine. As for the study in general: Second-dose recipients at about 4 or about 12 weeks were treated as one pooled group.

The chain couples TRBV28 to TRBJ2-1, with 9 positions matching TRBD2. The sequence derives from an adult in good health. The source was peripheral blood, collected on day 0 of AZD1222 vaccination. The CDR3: CASTNSGSVYNEQFF. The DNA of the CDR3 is TGTGCCAGCACTAATAGCGGGAGTGTGTACAATGAGCAGTTCTTC.